This T cell receptor (beta chain) derives from a study of response to subunit inactivated influenza vaccine. TCRdb re-analysed the RT-PCR reads in MiXCR, keeping a single row per CDR3 protein. The sample yields about 540,000 distinct CDR3 sequences, under 30% seen once. A remark on this clonotype: The target antigen is unknown.

Per the germline V gene, CDR1 is MNHNS and CDR2 is SASEGT. CDR3 length: 17 amino acids. V dropped 5 bases and J dropped 0; count of bases not matched to a gene: 9. Study-wide points: Researchers suggested that each seasonal influenza vaccination recruits few new T cells.

This sample was also put to use in a study of T cells expressing NK-cell markers. That study adds: For TCR beta, cDNA was produced by 5'RACE template switching with UMIs. Sequencing of TCR beta repertoires drew on sorted CD3+CD56+NKG2C+, CD3+CD56+NKG2C- and CD3+CD56-NKG2C+ T cells. Dominance of the CD3+CD56-NKG2C+ fraction by these clonotypes also held in a few donors. Whether expanded NKG2C-expressing T cell clones recognize HCMV is unknown.

The sample consisted of CD4+ T cells sorted from PBMCs, taken roughly 12 days after vaccination. The receptor was isolated from a man aged 45-65 years who received an inactivated influenza vaccine. The chain combines TRBV6-1 with TRBJ2-1; 8 nucleotides match TRBD2. The CDR3: CASSSESGGRSYNEQFF. The CDR3, as DNA: TGTGCCAGCAGTAGCGAATCGGGGGGGCGCTCCTACAATGAGCAGTTCTTC.